This T cell receptor beta chain is drawn from a study of cytomegalovirus exposure and HLA in healthy donors. Study background: Ancestry clustering placed around four fifths of about 400 genotyped donors in the Caucasian-associated cluster. Overall study results and limits: Researchers reported that three CMV-associated chains were confirmed in vitro as CMV antigen-specific.

From germline, CDR1 is MNHEY and CDR2 SMNVEV (reference sequence). Trimming pared 6 bases from V and 0 bases from J, leaving 11 bases between. The CDR3 runs to 14 residues. Primers: 60 Vbeta forward and 13 Jbeta reverse. Per the study methods: In a later analysis, about 9.9 million of tens of millions of unique beta chains occurred in at least two donors. Some clones are missing from TCRdb's copy, which holds only in-frame ones; the method was immunoSEQ multiplex PCR. V, J and clone size were drawn from that table, and D and trimming were deduced from the DNA. The profile shows 150,000 or so clones, roughly 81% of them singletons. To note about this clone: As yet, its antigen is unknown.

The chain uses TRBV27 and TRBJ1-1; TRBD1 might be the D (6 bases). The receptor's source is a man between 18 and 35 years old in good health and CMV-seropositive. What was sequenced was PBMCs. The CDR3 protein is CASRETGMNTEAFF. The CDR3, as DNA: TGTGCCAGCAGGGAGACAGGTATGAACACTGAAGCTTTCTTT.